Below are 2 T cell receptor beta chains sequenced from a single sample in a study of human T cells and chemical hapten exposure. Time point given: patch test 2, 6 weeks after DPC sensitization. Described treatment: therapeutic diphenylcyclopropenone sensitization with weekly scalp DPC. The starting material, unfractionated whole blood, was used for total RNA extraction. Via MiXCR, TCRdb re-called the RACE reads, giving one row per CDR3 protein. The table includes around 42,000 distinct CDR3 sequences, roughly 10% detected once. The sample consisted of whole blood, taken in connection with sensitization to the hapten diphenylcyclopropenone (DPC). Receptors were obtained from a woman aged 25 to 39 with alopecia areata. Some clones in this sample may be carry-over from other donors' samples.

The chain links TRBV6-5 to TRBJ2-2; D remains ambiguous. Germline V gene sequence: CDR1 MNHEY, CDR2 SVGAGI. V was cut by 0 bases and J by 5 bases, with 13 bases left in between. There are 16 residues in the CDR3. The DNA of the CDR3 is TGTGCCAGCAGTTACTCGCACAGCACCTTGACCGGGGAGCTGTTTTTT. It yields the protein CASSYSHSTLTGELFF.

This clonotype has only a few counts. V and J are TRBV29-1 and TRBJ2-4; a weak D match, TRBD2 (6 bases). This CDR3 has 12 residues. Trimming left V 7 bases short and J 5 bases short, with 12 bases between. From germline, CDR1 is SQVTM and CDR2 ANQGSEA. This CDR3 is CSAGGTQNIQYF. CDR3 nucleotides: TGCAGCGCCGGGGGAACCCAAAACATTCAGTACTTC.